These 21 T cell receptor beta chains were sequenced from one sample in a study of control samples from healthy donors and cancer patients. Only in-frame clones appear in the TCRdb table, and some are missing; sequencing was by immunoSEQ multiplex PCR. This sample has 150,000 to 200,000 clones, with roughly 89% found just once. Sequencing was done on a sample of blood. The source is a woman between 50 and 59 years old in good health.

This clone appeared a single time. This chain uses TRBV5-5 with TRBJ1-3, with D possibly matching TRBD1 (6 bases). V lost 2 bases to trimming and J lost 5 bases, with 14 bases between them. Germline V gene data show CDR1 as SGHKS and CDR2 as YYEKEE (reference sequence). The CDR3 is 15 residues long. In DNA, the CDR3 is TGTGCCAGCAGCTTTGCACAGGGCATCAGAAACACCATATATTTT. This translates into CASSFAQGIRNTIYF.

This chain connects TRBV18 to TRBJ1-1; D is unclear. CDR1 and CDR2 (germline): KGHSH, LQKENI. With 5 bases removed from V and 3 bases from J, the gap between germline ends came to 19 bases. The CDR3 spans 16 residues. CDR3 residues: CASSGQPGVKDTEAFF. Here the CDR3 DNA reads TGTGCCAGCTCAGGCCAGCCCGGGGTTAAAGACACTGAAGCTTTCTTT.

The rearrangement links TRBV5-1 to TRBJ2-5; tentatively, D is TRBD1 (6 bases). Trimming left V 4 bases short and J 1 base short, with 11 bases between. Germline assignment: CDR1 SGHRS and CDR2 YFSETQ. CDR3 size: 14 residues. CDR3 DNA: TGCGCCAGCAGCACCGGACAGCCCCAAGAGACCCAGTACTTC. Residues: CASSTGQPQETQYF.

The gene calls are TRBV5-4 and TRBJ1-5; D not resolved. CDR1 SGHNT and CDR2 YYREEE come from the germline V gene (reference sequence). With 0 bases removed from V and 9 bases from J, the gap between germline ends came to 10 bases. The CDR3 contains 13 residues. The CDR3 bases are TGTGCCAGCAGCTTGGAATTGGGAGGGCCCCAGCATTTT. Its translation is CASSLELGGPQHF.

In this sample, this clone turned up once. The rearrangement links TRBV6-1 to TRBJ1-2, with D uncertain. The CDR3 covers 15 residues. V lost 3 bases, J lost 0 bases, and 11 bases lay in between. The germline CDR1 and CDR2 sequences are MNHNS and SASEGT. CDR3 bases: TGTGCCAGCAGTGAGCAGTCCACCTCTAACTATGGCTACACCTTC. The encoded protein is CASSEQSTSNYGYTF.

The chain joins TRBV18 to TRBJ2-7; D is unclear. This CDR3 spans 14 amino acids. V was cut by 2 bases and J by 6 bases, with 14 bases left in between. Germline V gene lookup returns CDR1 KGHSH and CDR2 LQKENI. This CDR3 reads CASSPGDRLFEQYF. The CDR3 DNA follows: TGTGCCAGCTCACCAGGAGACCGATTATTCGAGCAGTACTTC.

The sample holds one count of this clone. The rearrangement uses TRBV28 and TRBJ1-2; D perhaps matches TRBD1 (5 bases). The CDR3 covers 12 residues. V was clipped by 8 bases and J by 8 bases, with 15 bases between them. Germline assignment: CDR1 MDHEN and CDR2 SYDVKM. CDR3 coding DNA: TGTGCCAGCGGGGACGGCCGGCTGGGCTACACCTTC. Translating gives CASGDGRLGYTF.

The chain has TRBV2 and TRBJ1-5, with a possible D match to TRBD1 (6 bases). There are 13 residues in the CDR3. Trimming removed 3 bases from V and 6 bases from J, with 9 bases in between. Per germline, CDR1 SNHLY and CDR2 FYNNEI. CDR3 amino acids: CASSEEGVQPQHF. CDR3 sequence (DNA): TGTGCCAGCAGTGAGGAGGGGGTTCAGCCCCAGCATTTT.

The V gene is TRBV7-8, the J gene TRBJ1-2; TRBD1 is a possible D gene (5 bases). The V end was cut by 1 base, the J end by 8 bases, with 17 bases between. CDR1 and CDR2 from the germline V gene are SGHVS and FQNEAQ. The CDR3 is 15 amino acids. The CDR3 is CASSLGGRVWSGYTF. In DNA form, the CDR3 reads TGTGCCAGCAGCTTAGGGGGCAGGGTATGGTCCGGCTACACCTTC.

This chain connects TRBV5-1 to TRBJ2-5, with 11 bases that match TRBD1. CDR1 is SGHRS and CDR2 is YFSETQ in the germline V gene. The J segment lost 2 bases and the V segment lost 2 bases, leaving 8 bases of the junction unmatched. The CDR3 sequence is 17 residues long. CDR3 region: CASSLTGTGGRQETQYF. CDR3 nucleotides: TGCGCCAGCAGCTTAACCGGGACAGGGGGGCGGCAAGAGACCCAGTACTTC.

This rearrangement joins TRBV6-4 to TRBJ1-2; perhaps TRBD1 as D (6 bases). This CDR3 region has 13 residues. The germline gives CDR1 MRHNA, CDR2 SNTAGT. The V end lost 10 bases, the J end lost 5 bases, and 17 bases lay between the germline ends. This CDR3 is CAIPRGVVYGYTF. In DNA form, the CDR3 reads TGTGCCATCCCCAGGGGCGTCGTGTATGGCTACACCTTC.

This chain uses TRBV9 with TRBJ1-2, with D possibly being TRBD1 (5 bases). Germline values: CDR1 SGDLS, CDR2 YYNGEE. The V and J ends lost 4 bases and 4 bases respectively, with 17 bases between them. The CDR3 runs to 15 residues. CDR3 protein: CASSREPGEFYGYTF. The CDR3 nucleotides read TGTGCCAGCAGCCGAGAGCCGGGGGAGTTCTATGGCTACACCTTC.

This clone appeared once. The genes are TRBV7-9 and TRBJ2-3; 8 positions match TRBD2. The length of the CDR3 is 13 residues. Losses at the gene ends were 6 bases for V and 12 bases for J; bases not matched to a gene: 11. Per germline, CDR1 SEHNR and CDR2 FQNEAQ (reference sequence). Here the CDR3 reads CASSIQGGGPQYF. The CDR3 bases are TGTGCCAGCAGTATCCAGGGCGGGGGGCCTCAGTATTTT.

In this sample, this clone turned up once. The chain has TRBV5-6 and TRBJ2-7; D is undetermined. Germline-derived CDR1 and CDR2 are SGHDT and YYEEEE. Trimming left V 0 bases short and J 0 bases short, with 10 bases between. There are 15 residues in the CDR3. In nucleotides, the CDR3 is TGTGCCAGCAGCTTGGGCGTTCAGAGCTCCTACGAGCAGTACTTC. Translation: CASSLGVQSSYEQYF.

This chain links TRBV19 with TRBJ2-5; 9 bases agree with TRBD1. V lost 7 bases to trimming and J lost 2 bases; unmatched junction nucleotides: 5. Germline CDR1 reads LNHDA; CDR2 reads SQIVND (reference sequence). The CDR3 is 14 amino acids. In DNA, the CDR3 is TGTGCCAGTACGATGACAGGGGGTCAAGAGACCCAGTACTTC. Its protein is CASTMTGGQETQYF.

The gene calls are TRBV10-2 and TRBJ1-1, with unresolved D. V was shortened by 7 bases and J by 1 base, with 16 bases between the two germline ends. This CDR3 has 15 residues. Germline V gene lookup returns CDR1 WSHSY and CDR2 SAAADI. The CDR3 coding sequence is TGCGCCAGCAAAAACCCGGGATCGGAGAACACTGAAGCTTTCTTT. Translated, it gives CASKNPGSENTEAFF.

This chain uses TRBV2 with TRBJ1-1, with D possibly TRBD1 on 6 matching bases. Trimming removed 6 bases from V and 1 base from J, with 12 bases in between. The CDR3 covers 14 residues. Germline-derived CDR1 and CDR2 are SNHLY and FYNNEI. The DNA of the CDR3 is TGTGCCAGCAGAGTGGAGGGGGGGAACACTGAAGCTTTCTTT. It translates to CASRVEGGNTEAFF.

This clone has just one count. This chain uses TRBV30 with TRBJ1-3; D remains ambiguous. Germline-derived CDR1 and CDR2 are GTSNPN and SVGIG (reference sequence). Trimming took 1 base from V and 0 from J, leaving 7 bases between them. This CDR3 region has 14 residues. CDR3: CAWSEESSGNTIYF. The CDR3 coding sequence is TGTGCCTGGAGTGAGGAGAGCTCTGGAAACACCATATATTTT.

This clone appeared a few times. The chain joins TRBV5-1 to TRBJ2-1; D not resolved. This CDR3 has 15 amino acids. Trimming cost V 0 bases and J 9 bases, with 16 bases left between them. Germline values: CDR1 SGHRS, CDR2 YFSETQ. In DNA, the CDR3 is TGCGCCAGCAGCTTGGTGAATGGTGGGGTTCCTGAGCAGTTCTTC. Translated: CASSLVNGGVPEQFF.

The chain couples TRBV6-5 to TRBJ1-2, with D tentatively TRBD1 (6 bases). V lost 5 bases and J lost 8, with 15 bases in between. This CDR3 has 13 residues. Germline V CDR1 and CDR2: MNHEY, SVGAGI. CDR3 nucleotides: TGTGCCAGCAGTCGGGGTGTGGGGGGCGGCTACACCTTC. It yields the protein CASSRGVGGGYTF.

The chain recombines TRBV27 with TRBJ2-3; TRBD1 is a possible D gene (6 bases). V gave up 10 bases and J gave up 7 bases, with 15 bases separating them. CDR3 length equals 12 residues. CDR1 is MNHEY, CDR2 SMNVEV, per germline (reference sequence). CDR3 region: CATKSGTHTQYF. CDR3 nucleotide sequence: TGTGCCACTAAATCGGGGACACATACGCAGTATTTT.